Below are 20 T cell receptor beta chains sequenced from a single sample in a study of CD8 T cell repertoires and HIV-1 epitope variants (dated by TCRdb to 2019 to 2021). The library was made by the immunoSEQ multiplex PCR assay. In its TCRdb copy, this immuneACCESS table keeps in-frame sequences only and misses some clones. Where compared with another copy, unresolved V genes explain less than half of these, and the others have no known cause. Counted in this sample were about 95,000 clones; roughly four fifths of them appeared once. The ten biggest clones cover roughly 24% of the sample. Sequenced: uncultured baseline CD8+ T cells from peripheral blood mononuclear cells (PBMCs). All receptors derive from a male donor with HIV.

V gene TRBV6-5 combines with J gene TRBJ1-1; D unresolved. V lost 0 bases to trimming and J lost 1 base, with 9 bases between them. The germline gives CDR1 MNHEY, CDR2 SVGAGI. The CDR3 has 15 amino acids. CDR3: CASSYSIGGNTEAFF. CDR3 DNA: TGTGCCAGCAGTTACTCGATCGGAGGGAACACTGAAGCTTTCTTT.

The chain uses TRBV5-1 and TRBJ2-7; D gene uncertain. The CDR3 sequence is 14 residues long. Trimming left V 0 bases short and J 3 bases short, with 10 bases between. Germline lookup yields CDR1 SGHRS and CDR2 YFSETQ. Written as DNA, the CDR3 is TGCGCCAGCAGCTTGGTCCCCCAGAACTACGAGCAGTACTTC. This sequence encodes CASSLVPQNYEQYF.

The chain combines TRBV28 with TRBJ1-5; 8 positions agree with TRBD1. The length of the CDR3 is 14 residues. V shed 6 bases, J shed 6 bases, and the junction held 7 bases outside the gene matches. From germline, CDR1 is MDHEN and CDR2 SYDVKM. CDR3 sequence: CASSSGGASQPQHF. The CDR3 DNA sequence: TGTGCCAGCAGCTCAGGGGGCGCGAGTCAGCCCCAGCATTTT.

The V gene is TRBV19, the J gene TRBJ2-2, with 8 nucleotides matching TRBD1. CDR3 length: 15 amino acids. Germline V lookup: CDR1 LNHDA, CDR2 SQIVND (reference sequence). Unmatched junction bases numbered 8, after V lost 4 bases and J lost 7 bases. The DNA of the CDR3 is TGTGCCAGTAGTACTGACAGGGGTTATATCGGGGAGCTGTTTTTT. It encodes CASSTDRGYIGELFF.

V gene TRBV6-1 combines with J gene TRBJ2-1; the D gene is possibly TRBD1 (6 bases). This CDR3 has 15 residues. Germline CDR1 reads MNHNS; CDR2 reads SASEGT. Between the trimmed V and J ends, which lost 4 bases and 8 bases, there was a span of 18 bases. The CDR3 protein is CASSAEFTGMDEQFF. CDR3 coding DNA: TGTGCCAGCAGTGCTGAGTTCACAGGGATGGATGAGCAGTTCTTC.

This clone showed up just once. This sequence joins TRBV28 and TRBJ2-1; 8 bases fit TRBD2. This CDR3 is 15 amino acids long. Trimming at V came to 8 bases and at J to 7 bases, leaving 13 bases not matched to a gene. Germline CDR1 is MDHEN and CDR2 is SYDVKM. CDR3 sequence (DNA): TGTGCCAGCTATCGAACGAGCGGGAGTGGTAATGAGCAGTTCTTC. Protein sequence: CASYRTSGSGNEQFF.

The chain uses TRBV7-9 and TRBJ2-1, with 9 bases identical to TRBD1. Germline trimming cut 5 bases from V and 8 bases from J; bases unmatched to any gene: 10. The CDR3 length is 15 residues. In germline, CDR1 is SEHNR, CDR2 FQNEAQ (reference sequence). The CDR3 DNA sequence: TGTGCCAGCAGCCACCGGGACAGGGCATCCCATGAGCAGTTCTTC. It encodes CASSHRDRASHEQFF.

The chain carries TRBV28 and TRBJ1-1; 7 positions agree with TRBD1. The V segment lost 2 bases and the J segment 7 bases; nucleotides outside the gene matches: 1. CDR3 length: 12 amino acids. Germline assignment: CDR1 MDHEN and CDR2 SYDVKM. DNA for the CDR3: TGTGCCAGCAGTTTAGGGACAGTTGAAGCTTTCTTT. Translated: CASSLGTVEAFF.

The chain uses TRBV6-1 and TRBJ1-5, with unresolved D. The CDR3 sequence is 15 residues long. Germline lookup yields CDR1 MNHNS and CDR2 SASEGT. The V end lost 7 bases, the J end lost 3 bases, and 16 bases lay between the germline ends. The CDR3 nucleotides are TGTGCCAGCAACCCGAGCGCCGCCATCAATCAGCCCCAGCATTTT. This codes for CASNPSAAINQPQHF.

As concerns this clone: One end of the junction is discordant with germline, which a read error may explain. CDR3 DNA: TGTGCCAGCAGCGTCAAGGCCGGGGACTTC. Its translation: CASSVKAGDF. The chain joins TRBV9 to TRBJ2-7, with a possible D match to TRBD2 (5 bases). Germline CDR1 SGDLS, CDR2 YYNGEE. The CDR3 sequence is 10 residues long.

The J gene is TRBJ1-2, the V gene TRBV18; no clear D. Trimming removed 0 bases from V and 8 bases from J, with 7 bases in between. The CDR3 is 12 residues long. Germline values: CDR1 KGHSH, CDR2 LQKENI. The CDR3, as DNA: TGTGCCAGCTCACCACCAGCATCCGGCTACACCTTC. Protein sequence: CASSPPASGYTF.

This clone was counted once. CDR3 sequence: CASSAGLYEQYF. CDR3 nucleotides: TGTGCCAGCAGTGCGGGGTTGTACGAGCAGTACTTC. J is TRBJ2-7 and V is TRBV6-1, with a tentative D call TRBD2 (5 bases). CDR1 MNHNS and CDR2 SASEGT come from the germline V gene. V was cut by 4 bases and J by 4 bases, with 8 bases left in between. CDR3 length: 12 residues.

This chain links TRBV5-1 with TRBJ1-4, with a possible D match to TRBD1 (6 bases). The germline V gene encodes CDR1 SGHRS and CDR2 YFSETQ. This CDR3 is built from 18 residues. V dropped 1 base and J dropped 0 bases, with 16 bases sitting between them. The CDR3 DNA reads TGCGCCAGCAGCTTGCTTGGGGGCTTCAACCCAACTAATGAAAAACTGTTTTTT. This sequence encodes CASSLLGGFNPTNEKLFF. Full variable domain (remainder filled in from reference TRBV5-1 and TRBJ1-4): KAGVTQTPRYLIKTRGQQVTLSCSPISGHRSVSWYQQTPGQGLQFLFEYFSETQRNKGNFPGRFSGRQFSNSRSEMNVSTLELGDSALYLCASSLLGGFNPTNEKLFFGSGTQLSVL.

V gene TRBV7-8 combines with J gene TRBJ2-6, with D possibly being TRBD2 (6 bases). The CDR3 contains 16 residues. CDR1 is SGHVS, CDR2 FQNEAQ, per germline. The V end lost 5 bases, the J end lost 3 bases, and 14 bases lay between the germline ends. Here the CDR3 reads CASSPTRGSGANVLTF. CDR3 coding DNA: TGTGCCAGCAGCCCCACCCGGGGGAGTGGGGCCAACGTCCTGACTTTC.

J is TRBJ2-1 and V is TRBV7-2, with unresolved D. The CDR3 loop spans 11 amino acids. Trimming stripped 1 base from V and 9 bases from J, with 4 bases between. Germline V gene data show CDR1 as SGHTA and CDR2 as FQGNSA. The CDR3 DNA follows: TGTGCCAGCAGCTTAGTAACTGAGCAGTTCTTC. It encodes CASSLVTEQFF. The full variable domain, rest sourced from reference TRBV7-2 and TRBJ2-1, is GAGVSQSPSNKVTEKGKDVELRCDPISGHTALYWYRQSLGQGLEFLIYFQGNSAPDKSGLPSDRFSAERTGGSVSTLTIQRTQQEDSAVYLCASSLVTEQFFGPGTRLTVL.

The gene calls are TRBV10-3 and TRBJ2-7; D is possibly TRBD1 (6 bases). CDR3 length equals 13 residues. Germline V CDR1 and CDR2: ENHRY, SYGVKD. The V end was cut by 6 bases, the J end by 6 bases, with 15 bases between. The CDR3 region is CAISEGTPSEQYF. In DNA, the CDR3 is TGTGCCATCAGCGAGGGGACACCTTCCGAGCAGTACTTC.

The J gene is TRBJ1-1, the V gene TRBV5-4; 7 bases agree with TRBD1. Germline-derived CDR1 and CDR2 are SGHNT and YYREEE (reference sequence). The CDR3 covers 12 residues. The ends lost 5 bases at V and 7 bases at J; junction bases unmatched: 5. The CDR3, as DNA: TGTGCCAGCAGAGGGGGCAAAGGTGAAGCTTTCTTT. Residues: CASRGGKGEAFF.

The gene calls are TRBV6-5 and TRBJ1-4; unclear D gene. CDR3 length: 13 amino acids. Trimming pared 8 bases from V and 8 bases from J, leaving 15 bases between. CDR1 is MNHEY and CDR2 is SVGAGI in the germline V gene. CDR3 sequence: CASRRRADEKLFF. The CDR3, as DNA: TGTGCCAGCCGACGGAGAGCCGACGAAAAACTGTTTTTT.

The V and J genes are TRBV9 and TRBJ2-1; 9 positions match TRBD2. V gave up 4 bases and J gave up 6 bases; unmatched junction bases: 5. From germline, CDR1 is SGDLS and CDR2 YYNGEE. The CDR3 is made up of 14 amino acids. The CDR3 reads CASSLLTSGNEQFF. The CDR3 coding sequence is TGTGCCAGCAGCCTATTGACTAGCGGCAATGAGCAGTTCTTC. The full variable domain, in which reference TRBV9 and TRBJ2-1 provide the parts outside the CDR3, is DSGVTQTPKHLITATGQRVTLRCSPRSGDLSVYWYQQSLDQGLQFLIQYYNGEERAKGNILERFSAQQFPDLHSELNLSSLELGDSALYFCASSLLTSGNEQFFGPGTRLTVL.

The V call is TRBV6-6, the J call TRBJ2-1; the D is unclear. This CDR3 is built from 12 residues. Germline-derived CDR1 and CDR2 are MNHNY and SVGAGI (reference sequence). V lost 6 bases, J lost 6 bases, and 9 bases lay in between. The CDR3 coding sequence is TGTGCCAGCAGCCCCACCAGCAATGAGCAGTTCTTC. Encoded protein: CASSPTSNEQFF.